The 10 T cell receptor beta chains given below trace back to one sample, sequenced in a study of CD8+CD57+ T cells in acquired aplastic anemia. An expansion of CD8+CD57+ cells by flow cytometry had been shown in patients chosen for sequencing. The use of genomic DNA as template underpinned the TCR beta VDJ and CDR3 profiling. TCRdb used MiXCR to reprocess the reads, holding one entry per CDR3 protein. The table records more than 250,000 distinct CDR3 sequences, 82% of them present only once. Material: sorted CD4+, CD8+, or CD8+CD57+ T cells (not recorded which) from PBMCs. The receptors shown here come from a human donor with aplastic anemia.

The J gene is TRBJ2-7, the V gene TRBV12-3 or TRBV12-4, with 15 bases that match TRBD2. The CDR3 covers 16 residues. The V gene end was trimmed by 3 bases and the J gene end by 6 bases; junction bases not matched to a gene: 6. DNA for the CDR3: TGTGCCAGCAGTTTGGGACTAGCGGGAGGAATTGTCGAGCAGTACTTC. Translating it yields CASSLGLAGGIVEQYF.

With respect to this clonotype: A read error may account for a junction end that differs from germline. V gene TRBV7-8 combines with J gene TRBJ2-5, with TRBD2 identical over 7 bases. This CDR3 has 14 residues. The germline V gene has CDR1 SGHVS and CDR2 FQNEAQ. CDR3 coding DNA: TGTGCCAGCAGCCTCGGTCCCAGCGGGGCAGCTACGCAGTTC. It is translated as CASSLGPSGAATQF.

The CDR3 DNA follows: TGTGCCAGCAGCCCAGGAGCGGGGGGGCGGGGGACCCAGCAGTTCTTC. Amino acids: CASSPGAGGRGTQQFF. The chain has TRBV7-9 and TRBJ2-1; the match to TRBD2 covers 10 bases. J lost 11 bases, V lost 5 bases, and 15 bases had no gene match. This CDR3 is built from 16 residues. Germline V gene lookup returns CDR1 SEHNR and CDR2 FQNEAQ (reference sequence).

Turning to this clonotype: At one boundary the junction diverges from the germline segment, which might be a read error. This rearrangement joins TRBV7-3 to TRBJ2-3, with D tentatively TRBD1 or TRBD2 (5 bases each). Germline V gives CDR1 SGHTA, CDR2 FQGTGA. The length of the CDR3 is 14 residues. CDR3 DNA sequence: TGTGCCAGCAGGAGGGGCGAGAGTCCCACCCCGCCACATTTT. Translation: CASRRGESPTPPHF.

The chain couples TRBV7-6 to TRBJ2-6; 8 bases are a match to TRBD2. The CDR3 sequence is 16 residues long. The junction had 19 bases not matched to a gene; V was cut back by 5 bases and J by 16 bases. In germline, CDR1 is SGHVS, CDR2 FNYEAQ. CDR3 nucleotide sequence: TGTGCCAGCAGCCCTCGGACTAGCCCCACAGATACGCAGCTGACTTTC. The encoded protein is CASSPRTSPTDTQLTF.

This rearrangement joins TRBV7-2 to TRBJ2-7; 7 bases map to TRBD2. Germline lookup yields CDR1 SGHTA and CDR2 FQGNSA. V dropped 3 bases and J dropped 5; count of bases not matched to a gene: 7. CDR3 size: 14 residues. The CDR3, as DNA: TGTGCCAGCAGCTTCTCGGGGGGAGCCGACGAGCAGTACTTC. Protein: CASSFSGGADEQYF.

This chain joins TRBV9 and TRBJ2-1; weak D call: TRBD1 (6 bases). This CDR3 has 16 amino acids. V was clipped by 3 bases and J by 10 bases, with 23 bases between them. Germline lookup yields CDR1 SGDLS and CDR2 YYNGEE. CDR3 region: CASSAGTSGMDTEQFF. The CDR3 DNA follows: TGTGCCAGCAGCGCCGGGACAAGCGGAATGGATACGGAGCAGTTCTTC.

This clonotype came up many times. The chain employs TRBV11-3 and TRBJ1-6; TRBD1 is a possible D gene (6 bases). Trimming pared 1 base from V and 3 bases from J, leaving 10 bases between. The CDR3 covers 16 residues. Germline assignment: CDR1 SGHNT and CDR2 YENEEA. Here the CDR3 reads CASSLGLTGYNSPLHF. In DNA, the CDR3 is TGTGCCAGCAGCTTAGGTCTGACAGGCTATAATTCACCCCTCCACTTT.

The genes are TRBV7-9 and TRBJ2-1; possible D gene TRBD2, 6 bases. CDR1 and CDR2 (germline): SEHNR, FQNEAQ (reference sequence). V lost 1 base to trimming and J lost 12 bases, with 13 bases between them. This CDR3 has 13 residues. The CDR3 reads CASSLDRVGGQFF. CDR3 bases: TGTGCCAGCAGCTTAGATAGGGTCGGGGGGCAGTTCTTC.

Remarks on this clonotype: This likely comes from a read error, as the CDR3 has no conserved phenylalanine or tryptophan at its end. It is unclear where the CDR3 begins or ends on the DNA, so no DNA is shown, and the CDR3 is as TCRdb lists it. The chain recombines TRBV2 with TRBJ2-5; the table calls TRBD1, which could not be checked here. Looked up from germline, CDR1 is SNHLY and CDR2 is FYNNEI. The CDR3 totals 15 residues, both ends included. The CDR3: CASSYRGTEGQNYYS.